These 32 T cell receptor beta chains originate from one sample sequenced in a study of blood T cell repertoires in COVID-19. Sequencing used immunoSEQ multiplex PCR; TCRdb keeps in-frame clones, though not all of them. The sample yields about 70,000 clones, more than 75% seen once. Sequenced: peripheral blood. The receptors stem from a man aged 50 or older with active COVID-19.

This clone was seen a handful of times. The rearrangement joins TRBV10-3 to TRBJ1-1; D unclear. The CDR3 is 15 amino acids. V was clipped by 0 bases and J by 0 bases, with 8 bases between them. Germline V gene data show CDR1 as ENHRY and CDR2 as SYGVKD. The CDR3 nucleotides read TGTGCCATCAGTGAGTCCCTTGTTATGAACACTGAAGCTTTCTTT. Encoded protein: CAISESLVMNTEAFF.

The chain has TRBV20-1 and TRBJ2-2; weak D call: TRBD2 (5 bases). Germline CDR1 DFQATT, CDR2 SNEGSKA (reference sequence). The CDR3 is made up of 14 amino acids. Trimming took 3 bases from V and 1 from J, leaving 9 bases between them. This CDR3 reads CSASKRLNTGELFF. As DNA, the CDR3 is TGCAGTGCTAGTAAGCGGCTGAACACCGGGGAGCTGTTTTTT.

This chain uses TRBV9 with TRBJ2-7, with a tentative D call TRBD1 (6 bases). The CDR3 extends over 12 amino acids. The germline CDR1 and CDR2 sequences are SGDLS and YYNGEE. With 4 bases removed from V and 4 bases from J, the gap between germline ends came to 9 bases. CDR3 loop: CASSPGAYEQYF. The CDR3 nucleotides are TGTGCCAGCAGCCCAGGGGCGTACGAGCAGTACTTC.

This rearrangement joins TRBV12-3 or TRBV12-4 to TRBJ1-2, with D unresolved. The CDR3 runs to 13 residues. The ends were cut back, 4 bases at V and 4 bases at J, with 10 bases in the middle. The CDR3 loop is CASSSGFAYGYTF. The CDR3 nucleotides are TGTGCCAGCAGTTCAGGTTTTGCCTATGGCTACACCTTC.

The chain employs TRBV7-3 and TRBJ2-6, with a possible D match to TRBD1 (5 bases). This CDR3 has 16 amino acids. Germline CDR1 reads SGHTA; CDR2 reads FQGTGA. The V end lost 5 bases, the J end lost 2 bases, and 13 bases lay between the germline ends. The CDR3 DNA follows: TGTGCCAGCAGCCCCCAGAAGGGGACTGGGGCCAACGTCCTGACTTTC. Protein: CASSPQKGTGANVLTF.

The chain is built from TRBV5-1 and TRBJ2-3; D may be TRBD2 (5 bases). V dropped 0 bases and J dropped 1 base, with 9 bases sitting between them. Germline V gene lookup returns CDR1 SGHRS and CDR2 YFSETQ. The CDR3 spans 15 residues. The CDR3 bases are TGCGCCAGCAGCTTGGCCGGAGGTGGCACAGATACGCAGTATTTT. It yields the protein CASSLAGGGTDTQYF.

The chain links TRBV19 to TRBJ2-7; no definite D call. In germline, CDR1 is LNHDA, CDR2 SQIVND (reference sequence). There are 14 residues in the CDR3. V was pared by 10 bases and J by 3 bases, with 19 bases between. CDR3 DNA: TGTGCCACCGCCAACACCTACGGGTTCTACGAGCAGTACTTC. Its protein product is CATANTYGFYEQYF.

The chain couples TRBV5-1 to TRBJ2-5; the D is unclear. CDR1 is SGHRS and CDR2 is YFSETQ in the germline V gene. Deletions cut 0 bases from V and 4 bases from J, with 4 bases between. The CDR3 length is 12 residues. This CDR3 reads CASSLGLETQYF. CDR3 bases: TGCGCCAGCAGCTTGGGGCTAGAGACCCAGTACTTC.

This clone was seen a single time. The J gene is TRBJ2-5, the V gene TRBV18, with 7 bases lining up with TRBD2. V trimming: 5 bases; J trimming: 3 bases; junction bases outside the gene matches: 3. The length of the CDR3 is 13 residues. Germline V gene lookup returns CDR1 KGHSH and CDR2 LQKENI. For the CDR3, the DNA is TGTGCCAGCTCAATTGCGGGAGAAGAGACCCAGTACTTC. Its protein product is CASSIAGEETQYF.

This sequence joins TRBV21-1 and TRBJ2-3; the table's D call of TRBD2 was not tested on the DNA. TRBV21-1 is annotated as a pseudogene. This CDR3 is 11 amino acids long. CDR3 nucleotide sequence: TGTGCCAGCACCGTCACAGATACGCAGTATTTT. Translation: CASTVTDTQYF.

The J gene is TRBJ2-5, the V gene TRBV5-1; tentatively, D is TRBD1 (5 bases). Trimming removed 4 bases at V and 5 bases at J, with 12 bases between. In germline, CDR1 is SGHRS, CDR2 YFSETQ. The CDR3 consists of 13 residues. CDR3 protein: CASSVGLDETQYF. In DNA, the CDR3 is TGCGCCAGCAGCGTGGGGCTCGATGAGACCCAGTACTTC.

This clone was found a few times. This chain links TRBV4-1 with TRBJ1-5; 8 bases fit TRBD1. The CDR3 loop spans 17 amino acids. Germline assignment: CDR1 MGHRA and CDR2 YSYEKL. Trimming took 0 bases from V and 4 from J; bases not matched to a gene: 8. CDR3 residues: CASSQEAGTGRNQPQHF. CDR3 nucleotide sequence: TGCGCCAGCAGCCAAGAAGCCGGGACAGGACGAAATCAGCCCCAGCATTTT.

This chain uses TRBV19 with TRBJ1-2; TRBD1 might be the D (6 bases). From germline, CDR1 is LNHDA and CDR2 SQIVND (reference sequence). Trimming took off 1 base at V and 4 bases at J, with 7 bases between the two ends. This CDR3 spans 13 amino acids. The CDR3 is CASSIGGGYGYTF. The CDR3 DNA reads as TGTGCCAGTAGTATAGGAGGGGGCTATGGCTACACCTTC. Based on the CDR3 plus reference TRBV19 and TRBJ1-2, the full variable domain is DGGITQSPKYLFRKEGQNVTLSCEQNLNHDAMYWYRQDPGQGLRLIYYSQIVNDFQKGDIAEGYSVSREKKESFPLTVTSAQKNPTAFYLCASSIGGGYGYTFGSGTRLTVV.

The rearrangement uses TRBV7-3 and TRBJ2-1, with TRBD1 identical over 8 bases. Trimming cost V 5 bases and J 12 bases; bases outside gene matches: 6. Germline V gives CDR1 SGHTA, CDR2 FQGTGA. The CDR3 runs 12 residues. CDR3 sequence: CASSRGTGRQFF. CDR3 coding DNA: TGTGCCAGCAGCCGGGGGACAGGCCGGCAGTTCTTC.

This clone was recorded only once. The chain uses TRBV9 and TRBJ2-3; no clear D. CDR1 is SGDLS, CDR2 YYNGEE, per germline. The CDR3 has 13 residues. Trimming left V 4 bases short and J 3 bases short, with 9 bases between. This chain's CDR3 is CASSRHLTDTQYF. CDR3 nucleotides: TGTGCCAGCAGCCGACATTTGACAGATACGCAGTATTTT.

The gene calls are TRBV4-2 and TRBJ1-4, with 7 bases aligning to TRBD1. Germline values: CDR1 LGHNA, CDR2 YNFKEQ. J lost 0 bases, V lost 0 bases, and 13 bases had no gene match. The CDR3 consists of 20 residues. DNA for the CDR3: TGTGCCAGCAGCCAAGATAGGAGGACAGGAGTCCTTGCAACTAATGAAAAACTGTTTTTT. It yields the protein CASSQDRRTGVLATNEKLFF.

The sample holds a few counts of this clone. This chain joins TRBV19 and TRBJ2-3, with TRBD2 matching 10 bases. This CDR3 spans 16 amino acids. CDR1 and CDR2 from the germline V gene are LNHDA and SQIVND (reference sequence). V was pared by 4 bases and J by 3 bases, with 7 bases of the junction left unmatched. The CDR3 DNA is TGTGCCAGTAGTAGGCGGACTAGCGGAGCGACAGATACGCAGTATTTT. It yields the protein CASSRRTSGATDTQYF.

The chain recombines TRBV28 with TRBJ1-2; D is uncertain. This CDR3 has 14 residues. CDR1 and CDR2 (germline): MDHEN, SYDVKM. The V end lost 3 bases, the J end lost 0 bases, and 8 bases lay between the germline ends. This CDR3 reads CASSFPVTNYGYTF. In DNA, the CDR3 is TGTGCCAGCAGTTTCCCGGTGACTAACTATGGCTACACCTTC.

This clone was observed a handful of times. This chain joins TRBV7-9 and TRBJ1-1, with 11 bases matching TRBD1. CDR3 length equals 16 residues. V lost 4 bases to trimming and J lost 4 bases; unmatched junction nucleotides: 8. CDR1 and CDR2 (germline): SEHNR, FQNEAQ (reference sequence). The CDR3 reads CASSSRIGTGGTEAFF. CDR3 nucleotides: TGTGCCAGCAGCTCCCGCATTGGGACAGGGGGCACTGAAGCTTTCTTT. Filled out from reference TRBV7-9 and TRBJ1-1, the complete variable domain reads DTGVSQNPRHKITKRGQNVTFRCDPISEHNRLYWYRQTLGQGPEFLTYFQNEAQLEKSRLLSDRFSAERPKGSFSTLEIQRTEQGDSAMYLCASSSRIGTGGTEAFFGQGTRLTVV.

This clone is a singleton in its sample. This chain connects TRBV4-3 to TRBJ2-1; tentative D call: TRBD2 (5 bases). Trimming shortened V by 0 bases and J by 7 bases, and 10 bases separated the two germline ends. The CDR3 length is 14 residues. The germline CDR1 and CDR2 sequences are LGHNA and YSLEER. CDR3 protein: CASSQDLLANEQFF. The CDR3 DNA reads as TGCGCCAGCAGCCAAGACCTGCTAGCAAATGAGCAGTTCTTC.

This clone showed up just once. The rearrangement joins TRBV11-2 to TRBJ2-1, with D perhaps matching TRBD1 (6 bases). The CDR3 loop spans 14 amino acids. The V end was cut by 5 bases, the J end by 8 bases, with 16 bases between. Germline lookup yields CDR1 SGHAT and CDR2 FQNNGV. CDR3 region: CASSPTTGLHEQFF. CDR3 coding DNA: TGTGCCAGCAGCCCGACTACAGGGTTACATGAGCAGTTCTTC.

The DNA of the CDR3 is TGTGCCAGTAATCACGGGGACTCTGAGGGCAATCAGCCCCAGCATTTT. As protein: CASNHGDSEGNQPQHF. This chain links TRBV19 with TRBJ1-5, with D possibly TRBD1 on 5 matching bases. CDR3 length: 16 amino acids. Trimming shortened V by 7 bases and J by 2 bases, and 18 bases separated the two germline ends. CDR1 LNHDA and CDR2 SQIVND come from the germline V gene (reference sequence).

This chain connects TRBV7-2 to TRBJ2-3; 9 positions agree with TRBD2. The germline CDR1 and CDR2 sequences are SGHTA and FQGNSA. The CDR3 spans 18 residues. Unmatched junction bases numbered 14, after V lost 3 bases and J lost 4 bases. The CDR3 protein is CASSFRGRAQNRPDTQYF. As DNA, the CDR3 is TGTGCCAGCAGCTTCCGCGGGAGGGCCCAAAATAGGCCAGATACGCAGTATTTT.

The J gene is TRBJ2-1, the V gene TRBV7-2; the match to TRBD2 covers 9 bases. Germline CDR1 SGHTA, CDR2 FQGNSA. V shed 1 base and J 5 bases; nucleotides not matched to a gene: 3. The CDR3 consists of 15 residues. The CDR3 is CASSLVAGEHNEQFF. The CDR3 nucleotides read TGTGCCAGCAGCTTAGTAGCGGGGGAACACAATGAGCAGTTCTTC.

A few counts support this clone. V gene TRBV27 combines with J gene TRBJ2-2, with TRBD2 matching 10 bases. Trimming cost V 4 bases and J 3 bases; bases outside gene matches: 8. The CDR3 runs to 17 residues. CDR1 is MNHEY and CDR2 is SMNVEV in the germline V gene (reference sequence). The CDR3 DNA sequence: TGTGCCAGCAGTTCCGCCGCTAGCGGGAGATACACCGGGGAGCTGTTTTTT. Its translation is CASSSAASGRYTGELFF.

This chain connects TRBV30 to TRBJ1-1; D remains ambiguous. This CDR3 is built from 13 residues. CDR1 and CDR2 (germline): GTSNPN, SVGIG (reference sequence). V was trimmed by 4 bases and J by 0 bases, leaving 9 bases between them. CDR3 protein: CAWNHRLNTEAFF. The CDR3 region has the DNA TGTGCCTGGAATCACAGACTGAACACTGAAGCTTTCTTT.

This chain links TRBV6-6 with TRBJ2-3; D is possibly TRBD2 (6 bases). Germline CDR1 MNHNY, CDR2 SVGAGI (reference sequence). Trimming took off 0 bases at V and 3 bases at J, with 13 bases between the two ends. CDR3 length: 16 residues. The CDR3 DNA reads as TGTGCCAGCAGTTACTCGACACGAGGAGGGACAGATACGCAGTATTTT. Amino acids: CASSYSTRGGTDTQYF.

This clone was seen a few times. The V gene is TRBV6-4, the J gene TRBJ2-1; 8 bases agree with TRBD2. CDR1 and CDR2 (germline): MRHNA, SNTAGT. The CDR3 extends over 15 amino acids. Trimming at V came to 4 bases and at J to 3 bases, leaving 5 bases not matched to a gene. The CDR3 bases are TGTGCCAGCAGTGTAAGGGCGGGAGGCTACAATGAGCAGTTCTTC. The encoded protein is CASSVRAGGYNEQFF.

Within the sample, this clone is large. The V call is TRBV30, the J call TRBJ2-5; 13 bases are a match to TRBD2. This CDR3 contains 16 residues. With 2 bases clipped from V and 7 bases from J, the junction kept 10 bases outside the gene matches. In germline, CDR1 is GTSNPN, CDR2 SVGIG (reference sequence). This CDR3 reads CAWSPRLAGGPGTQYF. CDR3 in DNA: TGTGCCTGGAGTCCCCGACTAGCGGGAGGCCCTGGGACCCAGTACTTC.

The genes are TRBV19 and TRBJ1-2; no clear D gene. The CDR3 totals 13 residues. The germline CDR1 and CDR2 sequences are LNHDA and SQIVND (reference sequence). V lost 4 bases and J lost 5, with 11 bases in between. The CDR3 DNA reads TGTGCCAGTAGTAACGGTTCCCCATATGGCTACACCTTC. Translating it yields CASSNGSPYGYTF.

The chain is built from TRBV2 and TRBJ2-1; D unresolved. CDR3 size: 13 residues. V lost 0 bases and J lost 8, with 8 bases in between. CDR1 and CDR2 from the germline V gene are SNHLY and FYNNEI. This CDR3 is CASSEAEVHEQFF. CDR3 coding DNA: TGTGCCAGCAGTGAAGCTGAGGTACATGAGCAGTTCTTC.

This clone was seen many times. The chain carries TRBV6-6 and TRBJ1-1; TRBD1 matches 7 bases. Germline V gene sequence: CDR1 MNHNY, CDR2 SVGAGI (reference sequence). This CDR3 spans 15 amino acids. Unmatched junction bases numbered 8, after V lost 0 bases and J lost 7 bases. The CDR3 loop reads CASSYSEWGQYEAFF. The CDR3 DNA follows: TGTGCCAGCAGTTACTCGGAATGGGGACAGTATGAAGCTTTCTTT.